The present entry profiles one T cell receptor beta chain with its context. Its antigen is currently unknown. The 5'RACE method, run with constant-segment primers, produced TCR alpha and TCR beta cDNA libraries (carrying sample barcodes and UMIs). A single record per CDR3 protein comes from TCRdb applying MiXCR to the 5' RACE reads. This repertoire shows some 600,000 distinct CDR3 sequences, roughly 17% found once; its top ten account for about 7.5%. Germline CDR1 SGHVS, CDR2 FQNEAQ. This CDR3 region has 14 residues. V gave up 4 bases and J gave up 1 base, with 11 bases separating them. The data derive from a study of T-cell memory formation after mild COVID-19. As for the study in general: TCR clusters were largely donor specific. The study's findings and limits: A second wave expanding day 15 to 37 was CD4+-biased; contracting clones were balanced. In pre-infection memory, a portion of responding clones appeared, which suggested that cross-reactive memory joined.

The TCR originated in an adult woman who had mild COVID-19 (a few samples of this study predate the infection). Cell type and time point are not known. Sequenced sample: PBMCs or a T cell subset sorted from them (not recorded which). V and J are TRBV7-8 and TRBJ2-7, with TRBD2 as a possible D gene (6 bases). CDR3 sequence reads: CASSYRDLSYEQYF. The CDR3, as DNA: TGTGCCAGCAGCTACCGGGACTTGTCCTACGAGCAGTACTTC.